This record looks at one T cell receptor beta chain sequence and its context. Its specificity is not known. This specimen comes from a study of cytomegalovirus exposure and HLA in healthy donors. Study conclusions and caveats: In vitro data verified three CMV-associated chains as specific for CMV antigens. Analyzed later, most CMV-associated TCR beta chains appeared HLA-restricted. An analysis done earlier found most TCR beta V segments productive about 90% or about 30% of the time.

Per the germline V gene, CDR1 is WNHNN and CDR2 is SYGVQD (reference sequence). This CDR3 comprises 17 residues. The trim removed 2 bases at V and 10 bases at J, leaving 17 bases unmatched. Vbeta (60) and Jbeta (13) primers were used in the PCR. The data were produced by immunoSEQ multiplex PCR, yet TCRdb's version contains in-frame clones alone and is incomplete. This listing includes more than 70,000 clones. This clonotype was sampled from a woman aged 60 to 75 in good health and CMV-seronegative. This chain connects TRBV10-1 to TRBJ2-1; 7 bases line up with TRBD1. Material for sequencing was PBMCs. CDR3 protein: CASSERTRTGVHGEQFF. In nucleotides, the CDR3 is TGCGCCAGCAGTGAGCGAACTCGGACAGGAGTACACGGGGAGCAGTTCTTC.